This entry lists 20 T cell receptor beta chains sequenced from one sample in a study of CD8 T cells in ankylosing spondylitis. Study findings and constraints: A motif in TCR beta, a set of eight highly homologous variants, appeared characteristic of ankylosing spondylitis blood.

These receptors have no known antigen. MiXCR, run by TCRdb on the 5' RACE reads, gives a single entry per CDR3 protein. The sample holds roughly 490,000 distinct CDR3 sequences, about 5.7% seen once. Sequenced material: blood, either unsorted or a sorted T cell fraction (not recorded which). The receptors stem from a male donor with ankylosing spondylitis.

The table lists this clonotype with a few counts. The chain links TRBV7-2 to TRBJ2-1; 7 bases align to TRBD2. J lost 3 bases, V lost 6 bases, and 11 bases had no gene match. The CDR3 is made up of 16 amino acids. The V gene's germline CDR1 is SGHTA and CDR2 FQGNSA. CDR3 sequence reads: CASRPRGGGDYNEQFF. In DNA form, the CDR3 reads TGTGCCAGCAGACCTAGGGGCGGGGGAGACTACAATGAGCAGTTCTTC.

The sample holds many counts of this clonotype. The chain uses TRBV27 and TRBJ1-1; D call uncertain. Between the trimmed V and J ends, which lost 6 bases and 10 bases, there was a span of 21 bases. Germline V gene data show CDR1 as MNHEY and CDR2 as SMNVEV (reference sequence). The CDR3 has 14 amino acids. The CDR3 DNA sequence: TGTGCCAGCAGCACCCGGGTAGGGCCGGTTGGAGCTTTCTTT. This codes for CASSTRVGPVGAFF.

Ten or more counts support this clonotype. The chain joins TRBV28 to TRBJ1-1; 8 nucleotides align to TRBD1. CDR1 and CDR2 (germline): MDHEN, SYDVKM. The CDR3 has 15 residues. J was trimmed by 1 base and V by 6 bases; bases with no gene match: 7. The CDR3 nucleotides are TGTGCCAGCAGGCTCGCAGGGGGCTCGAACACTGAAGCTTTCTTT. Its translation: CASRLAGGSNTEAFF.

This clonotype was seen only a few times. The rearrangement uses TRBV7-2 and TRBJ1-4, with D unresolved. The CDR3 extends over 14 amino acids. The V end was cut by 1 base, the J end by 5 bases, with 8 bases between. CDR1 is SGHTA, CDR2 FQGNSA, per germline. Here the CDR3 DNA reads TGTGCCAGCAGCTTAGGGCCGAACAATGAAAAACTGTTTTTT. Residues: CASSLGPNNEKLFF.

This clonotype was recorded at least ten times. This chain's CDR3 is CASSLRVPPTGLGYTF. The CDR3 DNA follows: TGTGCCAGCAGTTTACGAGTCCCCCCGACAGGGCTAGGCTACACCTTC. The V and J genes are TRBV12-3 or TRBV12-4 and TRBJ1-2, with TRBD1 matching over 7 bases. The length of the CDR3 is 16 residues. The V segment lost 2 bases and the J segment 8 bases; nucleotides outside the gene matches: 14.

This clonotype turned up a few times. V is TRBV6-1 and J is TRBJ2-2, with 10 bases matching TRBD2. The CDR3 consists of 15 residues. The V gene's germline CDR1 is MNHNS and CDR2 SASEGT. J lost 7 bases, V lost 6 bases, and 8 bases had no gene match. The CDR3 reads CASRTGLARGGELFF. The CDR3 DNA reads TGTGCCAGCAGAACGGGACTAGCGAGGGGCGGGGAGCTGTTTTTT.

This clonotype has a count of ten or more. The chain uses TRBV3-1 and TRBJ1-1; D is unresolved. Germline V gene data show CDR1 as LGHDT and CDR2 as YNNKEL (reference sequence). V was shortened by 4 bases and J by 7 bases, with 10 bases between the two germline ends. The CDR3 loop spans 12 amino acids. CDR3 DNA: TGTGCCAGCAGCCCCCGAAAGGGTGAAGCTTTCTTT. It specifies CASSPRKGEAFF.

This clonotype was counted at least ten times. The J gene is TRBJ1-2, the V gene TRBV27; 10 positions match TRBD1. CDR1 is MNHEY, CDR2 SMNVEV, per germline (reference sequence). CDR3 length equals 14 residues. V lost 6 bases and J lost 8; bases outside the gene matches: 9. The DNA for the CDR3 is TGTGCCAGCAGACCGGGACAGGGGATTGGGGGCTACACCTTC. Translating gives CASRPGQGIGGYTF.

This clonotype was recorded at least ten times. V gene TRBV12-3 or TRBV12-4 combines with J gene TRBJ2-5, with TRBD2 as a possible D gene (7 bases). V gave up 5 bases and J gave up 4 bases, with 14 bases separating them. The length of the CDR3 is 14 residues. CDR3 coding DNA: TGTGCCAGCAGTCCACGAGGGGGGGCAGAGACCCAGTACTTC. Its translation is CASSPRGGAETQYF.

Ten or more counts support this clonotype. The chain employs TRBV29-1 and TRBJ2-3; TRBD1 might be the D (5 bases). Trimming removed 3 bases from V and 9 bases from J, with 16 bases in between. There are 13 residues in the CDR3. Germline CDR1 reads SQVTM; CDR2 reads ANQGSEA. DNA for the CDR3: TGCAGCGTTGAGGGCAGGGCCCGAGCCACGCAGTATTTT. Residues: CSVEGRARATQYF.

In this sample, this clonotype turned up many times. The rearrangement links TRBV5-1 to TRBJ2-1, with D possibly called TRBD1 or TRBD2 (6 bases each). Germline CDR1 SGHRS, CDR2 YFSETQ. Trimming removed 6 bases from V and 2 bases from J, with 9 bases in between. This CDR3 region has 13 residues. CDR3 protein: CASMRDTYNEQFF. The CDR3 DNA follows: TGCGCCAGCATGCGGGACACCTACAATGAGCAGTTCTTC.

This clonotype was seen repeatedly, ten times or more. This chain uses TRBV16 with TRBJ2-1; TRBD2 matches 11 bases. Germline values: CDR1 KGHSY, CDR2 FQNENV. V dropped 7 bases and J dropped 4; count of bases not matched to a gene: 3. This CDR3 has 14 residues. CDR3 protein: CASTGLADYNEQFF. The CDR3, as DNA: TGTGCCAGCACGGGACTAGCGGATTACAATGAGCAGTTCTTC.

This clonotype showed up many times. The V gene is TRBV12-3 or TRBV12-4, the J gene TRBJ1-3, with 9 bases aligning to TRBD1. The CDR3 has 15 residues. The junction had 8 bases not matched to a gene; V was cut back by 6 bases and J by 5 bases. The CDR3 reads CASSQETGGRNTIYF. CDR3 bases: TGTGCCAGCAGCCAGGAAACAGGGGGCCGAAACACCATATATTTT.

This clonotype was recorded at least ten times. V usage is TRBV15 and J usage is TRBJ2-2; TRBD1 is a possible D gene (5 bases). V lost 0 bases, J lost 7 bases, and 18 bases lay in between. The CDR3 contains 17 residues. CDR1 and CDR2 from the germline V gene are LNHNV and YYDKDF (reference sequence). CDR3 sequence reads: CATSRDLSVSQGGELFF. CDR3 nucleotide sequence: TGTGCCACCAGCAGAGATCTGTCGGTCTCCCAGGGCGGGGAGCTGTTTTTT. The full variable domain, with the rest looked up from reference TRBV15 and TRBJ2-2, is DAMVIQNPRYQVTQFGKPVTLSCSQTLNHNVMYWYQQKSSQAPKLLFHYYDKDFNNEADTPDNFQSRRPNTSFCFLDIRSPGLGDTAMYLCATSRDLSVSQGGELFFGEGSRLTVL.

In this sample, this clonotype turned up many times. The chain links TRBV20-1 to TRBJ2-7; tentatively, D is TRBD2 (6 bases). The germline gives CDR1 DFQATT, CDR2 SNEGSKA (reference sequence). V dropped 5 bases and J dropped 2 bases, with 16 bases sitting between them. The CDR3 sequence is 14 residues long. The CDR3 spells CSAPPGGEPYEQYF. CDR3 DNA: TGCAGTGCTCCCCCGGGCGGGGAACCCTACGAGCAGTACTTC.

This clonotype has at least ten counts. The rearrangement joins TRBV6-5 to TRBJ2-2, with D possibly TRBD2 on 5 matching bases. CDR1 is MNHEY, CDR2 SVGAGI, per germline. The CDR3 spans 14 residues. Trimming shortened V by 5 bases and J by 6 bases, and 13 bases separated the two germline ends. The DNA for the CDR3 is TGTGCCAGCAGTACTAGACTAAGGCCCGGGGAGCTGTTTTTT. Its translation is CASSTRLRPGELFF.

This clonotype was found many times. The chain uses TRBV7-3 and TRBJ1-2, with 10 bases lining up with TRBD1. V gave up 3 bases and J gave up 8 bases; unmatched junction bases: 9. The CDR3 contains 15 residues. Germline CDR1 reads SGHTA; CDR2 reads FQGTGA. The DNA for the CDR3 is TGTGCCAGCAGCTTTTATCCCGGGACAGGGGACGGCTACACCTTC. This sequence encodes CASSFYPGTGDGYTF.

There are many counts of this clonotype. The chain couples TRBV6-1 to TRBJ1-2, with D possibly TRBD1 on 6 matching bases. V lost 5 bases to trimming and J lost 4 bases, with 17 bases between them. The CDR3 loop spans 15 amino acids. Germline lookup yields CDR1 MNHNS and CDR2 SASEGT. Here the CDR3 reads CASSRQTTGTYGYTF. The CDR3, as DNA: TGTGCCAGCAGTCGACAGACAACAGGGACCTATGGCTACACCTTC.

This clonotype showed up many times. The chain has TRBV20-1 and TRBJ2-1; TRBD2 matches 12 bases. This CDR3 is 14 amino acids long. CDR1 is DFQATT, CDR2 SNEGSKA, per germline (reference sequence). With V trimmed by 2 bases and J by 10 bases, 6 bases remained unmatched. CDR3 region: CSARLAGGPREQFF. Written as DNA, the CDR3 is TGCAGTGCTAGACTAGCGGGAGGGCCAAGAGAGCAGTTCTTC.

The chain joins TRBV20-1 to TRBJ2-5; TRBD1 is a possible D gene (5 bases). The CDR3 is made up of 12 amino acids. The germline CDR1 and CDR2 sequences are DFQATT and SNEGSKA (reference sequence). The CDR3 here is CSAEGAQETQYF. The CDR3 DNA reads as TGCAGCGCAGAAGGGGCCCAAGAGACCCAGTACTTC.